This is a list of T cell receptor beta chains from one sample in a study of T cells in Graves' hyperthyroidism and ophthalmopathy. TCRdb independently ran MiXCR on the multiplex PCR reads; one entry per CDR3 protein. The sample consists of 700,000 or so distinct CDR3 sequences, about a sixth of them appearing once. Sequencing was done on a sample of blood. These receptors were obtained from a man between 18 and 29 years old with Graves' hyperthyroidism. CDR3s include the opening cysteine and the closing phenylalanine or tryptophan. Fields, in order: clone size, V gene, J gene, D gene, CDR3 DNA, CDR3 protein. D genes are given only for firm matches. Rows may omit the clone size; those that give it use once, few, many or a size class.

many,TRBV6-1,TRBJ2-7,TRBD2,TGTGCCAGCAGTGAAGTACTAGCGGGTGCGGAGCAGTACTTC,CASSEVLAGAEQYF
many,TRBV6-2/TRBV6-3,TRBJ2-3,-,TGTGCCAGCAGTTACTCGACGGGGATGGGAGATACGCAGTATTTT,CASSYSTGMGDTQYF
-,TRBV7-2,TRBJ2-3,-,TGTGCCAGCAGCTTAGGACGGGTACCGACAGATACGCAGTATTTT,CASSLGRVPTDTQYF
many,TRBV7-2,TRBJ2-4,TRBD1,TGTGCCAGCAGCGTGGACAGGCAGAACATTCAGTACTTC,CASSVDRQNIQYF
-,TRBV20-1,TRBJ2-7,TRBD2,TGCAGTGCTAGTATCCCCGGACTAGTCTACGAGCAGTACTTC,CSASIPGLVYEQYF
few,TRBV29-1,TRBJ1-1,TRBD1,TGCAGCGTGGGACCGGGACAGGGAATGAACACTGAAGCTTTCTTT,CSVGPGQGMNTEAFF
many,TRBV27,TRBJ2-7,TRBD2,TGTGCCAGCTCTAATACCGGGACTAGCGCGAACTACGAGCAGTACTTC,CASSNTGTSANYEQYF
-,TRBV10-3,TRBJ1-1,-,TGTGCCATCAGTGGGACAGCTGGGAAGATTTTAACTGAAGCTTTCTTT,CAISGTAGKILTEAFF
many,TRBV28,TRBJ2-5,TRBD2,TGTGCCAGCAAACTAGCGCCACAAGAGACCCAGTACTTC,CASKLAPQETQYF
-,TRBV28,TRBJ2-1,TRBD2,TGTGCCAGCAGTCTCCTAGCGGCAGGCTCCTACAATGAGCAGTTCTTC,CASSLLAAGSYNEQFF
many,TRBV27,TRBJ2-1,-,TGTGCCAGCAGTTTAATGGGACAATACAATGAGCAGTTCTTC,CASSLMGQYNEQFF
-,TRBV20-1,TRBJ1-5,-,TGCAGTGCTAGATGGGCAGGGGCGAGCAATCAGCCCCAGCATTTT,CSARWAGASNQPQHF
-,TRBV9,TRBJ2-3,TRBD2,TGTGCCAGCAGCGTCGCCTCGACTAGCGGGAGTACAGATACGCAGTATTTT,CASSVASTSGSTDTQYF
few,TRBV6-2/TRBV6-3,TRBJ2-3,TRBD2,TGTGCCAGCAGTTACCCGAGGACTAGCGGAAGCACAGATACGCAGTATTTT,CASSYPRTSGSTDTQYF
many,TRBV6-1,TRBJ2-3,-,TGTGCCAGCTCACGCGGTCTGGGCACAGATACGCAGTATTTT,CASSRGLGTDTQYF
few,TRBV7-8,TRBJ1-4,TRBD1,TGTGCCAGCAGCCCGGAGGGGCACAGGGGGCTATGGGGAAAACTGTTTTTT,CASSPEGHRGLWGKLFF
-,TRBV24-1,TRBJ2-1,TRBD1,TGTGCCACCAGTGAGACGACAGGGGCTATCGACAATGAGCAGTTCTTC,CATSETTGAIDNEQFF
-,TRBV4-3,TRBJ1-1,-,TGCGCCAGCAGCCAAGATGAGGGGCTATTGAACACTGAAGCTTTCTTT,CASSQDEGLLNTEAFF
many,TRBV3-1,TRBJ1-2,-,TGTGCCAGCAGCGAGCCGGGACCCAGCTATGGCTACACCTTC,CASSEPGPSYGYTF
many,TRBV28,TRBJ2-7,-,TGTGCCAGCAGGTCCGCCGGGGCCAACGCCGGCGAGCAGTACTTC,CASRSAGANAGEQYF
many,TRBV11-3,TRBJ2-2,TRBD1,TGTGCCAGCACCTACTCTACCCCCTTTGGACAGGAGAACACCGGGGAGCTGTTTTTT,CASTYSTPFGQENTGELFF
many,TRBV5-1,TRBJ2-7,-,TGCGCCAGCAGCTTGGATCTCTACGAGCAGTACTTC,CASSLDLYEQYF
few,TRBV6-5,TRBJ2-7,-,TGTGCCAGCAGTTACTCGACAGGTTCTCAATACGAGCAGTACTTC,CASSYSTGSQYEQYF
-,TRBV10-3,TRBJ2-7,TRBD1,TGTGCCAGCAGTGCCGGGGGACAGGGCCATTACGAGCAGTACTTC,CASSAGGQGHYEQYF
many,TRBV6-2/TRBV6-3,TRBJ1-5,TRBD1,TGTGCCAGCAGTCGACAGGGTTATCAGCCCCAGCATTTT,CASSRQGYQPQHF
-,TRBV6-2/TRBV6-3,TRBJ1-1,-,TGTGCCAGCAGTTACAAAGGTCCGTACACTGAAGCTTTCTTT,CASSYKGPYTEAFF
few,TRBV11-1,TRBJ1-5,TRBD1,TGTGCCAGCAGTTTGGGACAGGGGGCTTTATCCAATCAGCCCCAGCATTTT,CASSLGQGALSNQPQHF
few,TRBV11-2,TRBJ2-7,-,TGTGCCAGCAGCTTGGGGGAGAGGCAGTACTTC,CASSLGERQYF
-,TRBV4-1,TRBJ2-2,-,TGCGCCAGCAGCCCACAGGGCGGCGGGGAGCTGTTTTTT,CASSPQGGGELFF
many,TRBV28,TRBJ2-7,-,TGTGCCAGCGGAACCGGACGGGGCCACGAGCAGTACTTC,CASGTGRGHEQYF
-,TRBV2,TRBJ1-2,-,TGTGCCAGCAGTCCTACAGGGAAGATTATCTATGGCTACACCTTC,CASSPTGKIIYGYTF
many,TRBV18,TRBJ2-7,TRBD1,TGTGCCAGCTCAAACGGACAGGACTACGAGCAGTACTTC,CASSNGQDYEQYF
many,TRBV7-2,TRBJ1-5,-,TGTGCCAGCAGCTTAGATGGGGGAACTCAGCCCCAGCATTTT,CASSLDGGTQPQHF
many,TRBV11-2,TRBJ2-7,TRBD2,TGTGCCAGCAGCTTCGGACTAGCGGGCTTCTACTACGAGCAGTACTTC,CASSFGLAGFYYEQYF
-,TRBV11-1,TRBJ1-3,-,TGTGCCAGCAGCCGACCAGGAAACACCATATATTTT,CASSRPGNTIYF
-,TRBV27,TRBJ2-5,TRBD1,TGTGCCAGCAAGACAGCAGGGGGCAGCCAAGAGACCCAGTACTTC,CASKTAGGSQETQYF
many,TRBV28,TRBJ2-3,TRBD2,TGTGCCAGCAGCCCTACTAGCGCGGGAGATACGCAGTATTTT,CASSPTSAGDTQYF
many,TRBV11-3,TRBJ1-2,-,TGTGCCAGCAGCTTAGGAACGCGTGGCTACACCTTC,CASSLGTRGYTF
-,TRBV30,TRBJ2-3,-,TGTGCCTGGAGTGTCGGTAGCACAGATACGCAGTATTTT,CAWSVGSTDTQYF
few,TRBV20-1,TRBJ2-3,-,TGCAGTGCTAGGAAGGGGAGCACAGATACGCAGTATTTT,CSARKGSTDTQYF
many,TRBV11-2,TRBJ2-3,-,TGTGCCAGCAGCTTACCCTGGGGAGCCGGGCATACGCAGTATTTT,CASSLPWGAGHTQYF
many,TRBV7-6,TRBJ2-1,TRBD2,TGTGCCAGCAGCCCGCGGACTAGCGGGGCGTACAATGAGCAGTTCTTC,CASSPRTSGAYNEQFF
-,TRBV18,TRBJ2-3,-,TGTGCCAGCTCACCACCGCGCAGTACCACAGATACGCAGTATTTT,CASSPPRSTTDTQYF
-,TRBV10-3,TRBJ2-2,-,TGTGCCATCAGGAGAGTAGCCCCGGCCGGGGAGCTGTTTTTT,CAIRRVAPAGELFF
few,TRBV19,TRBJ2-2,-,TGTGCCAGTACTTACAGTACGAACACCGGGGAGCTGTTTTTT,CASTYSTNTGELFF
many,TRBV12-3/TRBV12-4,TRBJ2-1,-,TGTGCCAGCAGTCCCCCGGACTCCTACAATGAGCAGTTCTTC,CASSPPDSYNEQFF
many,TRBV28,TRBJ2-1,TRBD2,TGTGCCAGCACCCTGGCTAGCGGGGCGGCGGATGAGCAGTTCTTC,CASTLASGAADEQFF
-,TRBV30,TRBJ1-2,-,TGTGCCTGGAGTGTTGCGGGGCTGAACTATGGCTACACCTTC,CAWSVAGLNYGYTF
few,TRBV7-9,TRBJ2-7,TRBD2,TGTGCCAGCAGCTTAGGGGCTAGCGGGAGTTTCGAGCAGTACTTC,CASSLGASGSFEQYF
-,TRBV19,TRBJ1-5,-,TGTGCCAGTAGAGCTCATGGCGGGGGGAACAATCAGCCCCAGCATTTT,CASRAHGGGNNQPQHF